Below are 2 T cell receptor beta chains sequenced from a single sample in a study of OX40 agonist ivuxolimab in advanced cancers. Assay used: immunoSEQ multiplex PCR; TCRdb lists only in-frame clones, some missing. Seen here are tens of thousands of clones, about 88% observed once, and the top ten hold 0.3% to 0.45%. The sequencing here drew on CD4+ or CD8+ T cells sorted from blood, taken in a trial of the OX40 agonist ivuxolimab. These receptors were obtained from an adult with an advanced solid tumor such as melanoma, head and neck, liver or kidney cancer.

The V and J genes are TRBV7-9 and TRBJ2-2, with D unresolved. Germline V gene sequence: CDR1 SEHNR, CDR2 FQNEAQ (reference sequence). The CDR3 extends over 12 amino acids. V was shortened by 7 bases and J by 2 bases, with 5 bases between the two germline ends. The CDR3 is CASTLNTGELFF. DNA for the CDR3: TGTGCCAGCACCCTTAACACCGGGGAGCTGTTTTTT.

DNA for the CDR3: TGTGCCAGCAGCGGGTGGGCAGACAATGAGCAGTTCTTC. It codes for CASSGWADNEQFF. V is TRBV5-5 and J is TRBJ2-1, with D hard to call. V lost 4 bases and J lost 5, with 10 bases in between. CDR3 size: 13 residues. Germline V lookup: CDR1 SGHKS, CDR2 YYEKEE (reference sequence).